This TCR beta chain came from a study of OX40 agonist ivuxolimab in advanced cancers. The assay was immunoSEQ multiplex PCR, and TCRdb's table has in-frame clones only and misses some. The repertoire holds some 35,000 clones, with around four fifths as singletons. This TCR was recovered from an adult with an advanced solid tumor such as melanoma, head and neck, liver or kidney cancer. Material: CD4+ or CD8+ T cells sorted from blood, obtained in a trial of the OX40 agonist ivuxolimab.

The CDR3 nucleotides are TGTGCCAGCAGCGTGTTCGTGGGGGGCAATGAGCAGTTCTTC. It translates to CASSVFVGGNEQFF. V gene TRBV9 combines with J gene TRBJ2-1, with a weak D call TRBD2 (6 bases). The V gene lost 2 bases and the J gene lost 6 bases, with 12 bases spanning the gap. From germline, CDR1 is SGDLS and CDR2 YYNGEE. This CDR3 spans 14 amino acids.